The 29 T cell receptor beta chains listed next were all sequenced from one sample in a study of blood T cells in healthy people across ages. Sample-barcoded 5' priming and a J-beta primer mix drove a second PCR of 7 to 11 cycles. One entry per CDR3 protein results from TCRdb running MiXCR on the 5' RACE reads. The sample lists about 680,000 distinct CDR3 sequences, around 48% seen once, with under 35% in the top ten. Sample: blood. The receptors shown here come from a woman in her sixties in good health.

V usage is TRBV9 and J usage is TRBJ2-1; D gene uncertain. V was shortened by 0 bases and J by 1 base, with 8 bases between the two germline ends. The CDR3 length is 15 residues. Looked up from germline, CDR1 is SGDLS and CDR2 is YYNGEE. This CDR3 is CASSVEGMSYNEQFF. The CDR3 region has the DNA TGTGCCAGCAGCGTAGAAGGGATGTCCTACAATGAGCAGTTCTTC. The whole variable domain, filled in from reference TRBV9 and TRBJ2-1, reads DSGVTQTPKHLITATGQRVTLRCSPRSGDLSVYWYQQSLDQGLQFLIQYYNGEERAKGNILERFSAQQFPDLHSELNLSSLELGDSALYFCASSVEGMSYNEQFFGPGTRLTVL.

The chain carries TRBV20-1 and TRBJ1-1; D is perhaps TRBD1 (6 bases). Germline lookup yields CDR1 DFQATT and CDR2 SNEGSKA (reference sequence). Trimming removed 5 bases from V and 0 bases from J, with 10 bases in between. The CDR3 extends over 13 amino acids. CDR3 protein: CSALDRVNTEAFF. DNA of the CDR3: TGCAGTGCTTTGGACAGAGTGAACACTGAAGCTTTCTTT.

This rearrangement joins TRBV28 to TRBJ2-1, with 11 positions matching TRBD2. The V gene's germline CDR1 is MDHEN and CDR2 SYDVKM. Losses at the gene ends were 4 bases for V and 7 bases for J; bases not matched to a gene: 9. The CDR3 spans 16 residues. CDR3 amino acids: CASSSLAGGRRNEQFF. Here the CDR3 DNA reads TGTGCCAGCAGTTCGTTAGCGGGAGGGAGGCGAAATGAGCAGTTCTTC. Combining the CDR3 with reference TRBV28 and TRBJ2-1 gives the whole variable domain DVKVTQSSRYLVKRTGEKVFLECVQDMDHENMFWYRQDPGLGLRLIYFSYDVKMKEKGDIPEGYSVSREKKERFSLILESASTNQTSMYLCASSSLAGGRRNEQFFGPGTRLTVL.

This chain links TRBV6-5 with TRBJ2-2, with 8 bases lining up with TRBD1. Germline V CDR1 and CDR2: MNHEY, SVGAGI. J lost 15 bases, V lost 2 bases, and 11 bases had no gene match. The CDR3 length is 14 residues. DNA for the CDR3: TGTGCCAGCAGTTACGCTGGGGAGACAGGGGCTTTGTTTTTT. Translation gives CASSYAGETGALFF.

This sequence joins TRBV5-1 and TRBJ2-5, with a weak D call TRBD2 (6 bases). The germline V gene encodes CDR1 SGHRS and CDR2 YFSETQ. V lost 5 bases, J lost 4 bases, and 9 bases lay in between. There are 12 residues in the CDR3. The CDR3 loop reads CASRRDSETQYF. The CDR3 DNA reads TGCGCCAGCAGACGGGACTCAGAGACCCAGTACTTC.

V is TRBV28 and J is TRBJ1-4; 11 nucleotides line up with TRBD1. The ends lost 6 bases at V and 8 bases at J; junction bases unmatched: 8. Per the germline V gene, CDR1 is MDHEN and CDR2 is SYDVKM. CDR3 length equals 15 residues. Here the CDR3 DNA reads TGTGCCAGCAGCCGCCCGGACAGGGGGCGGGAAAAACTGTTTTTT. Residues: CASSRPDRGREKLFF.

The chain combines TRBV27 with TRBJ2-3; no reliable D call. CDR1 is MNHEY, CDR2 SMNVEV, per germline (reference sequence). The CDR3 totals 14 residues. With 3 bases removed from V and 0 bases from J, the gap between germline ends came to 7 bases. CDR3 sequence reads: CASSFQTSTDTQYF. The CDR3 nucleotides are TGTGCCAGCAGTTTCCAGACTAGCACAGATACGCAGTATTTT.

The chain is built from TRBV3-1 and TRBJ2-1; D ambiguous. V dropped 1 base and J dropped 12 bases, with 7 bases sitting between them. There are 11 residues in the CDR3. CDR1 is LGHDT, CDR2 YNNKEL, per germline (reference sequence). This chain's CDR3 is CASSQAQTQFF. Written as DNA, the CDR3 is TGTGCCAGCAGCCAAGCCCAGACGCAGTTCTTC.

The chain couples TRBV7-2 to TRBJ2-3; D might be TRBD2 (6 bases). CDR3 length: 19 amino acids. With 0 bases removed from V and 2 bases from J, the gap between germline ends came to 21 bases. Germline V CDR1 and CDR2: SGHTA, FQGNSA. This chain's CDR3 is CASSLARGAVPDPTDTQYF. CDR3 nucleotide sequence: TGTGCCAGCAGCTTAGCGCGGGGAGCGGTTCCCGACCCCACAGATACGCAGTATTTT.

This clonotype was seen a single time. V and J are TRBV28 and TRBJ1-5, with D possibly being TRBD1 (6 bases). V shed 5 bases and J shed 4 bases, with 18 bases lying between them. Per the germline V gene, CDR1 is MDHEN and CDR2 is SYDVKM. The CDR3 contains 16 residues. CDR3 sequence (DNA): TGTGCCAGCAGTCCCCTTGCCAGGGGAGGGAATCAGCCCCAGCATTTT. Protein sequence: CASSPLARGGNQPQHF.

This clonotype turned up a few times. This rearrangement joins TRBV20-1 to TRBJ2-5, with D tentatively TRBD2 (6 bases). The CDR3 consists of 9 residues. CDR1 is DFQATT and CDR2 is SNEGSKA in the germline V gene (reference sequence). Trimming stripped 6 bases from V and 7 bases from J, with 6 bases between. The CDR3 is CSAGGTQYF. CDR3 nucleotide sequence: TGCAGTGCCGGGGGGACCCAGTACTTC.

V gene TRBV30 combines with J gene TRBJ2-1; 7 bases agree with TRBD2. Germline CDR1 and CDR2: GTSNPN and SVGIG (reference sequence). The CDR3 is 13 amino acids. V dropped 5 bases and J dropped 7; count of bases not matched to a gene: 8. The CDR3 is CAWGAGWGNEQFF. As DNA, the CDR3 is TGTGCCTGGGGAGCGGGATGGGGGAATGAGCAGTTCTTC.

Written as DNA, the CDR3 is TGTGCCAGCAGCCCAGCGCCGGCGGGATTATTAAATACGCAGTATTTT. As protein: CASSPAPAGLLNTQYF. The rearrangement links TRBV7-2 to TRBJ2-3; TRBD2 might be the D (6 bases). CDR3 length: 16 amino acids. Germline V gives CDR1 SGHTA, CDR2 FQGNSA. V lost 5 bases to trimming and J lost 7 bases, with 22 bases between them.

The rearrangement uses TRBV7-8 and TRBJ2-1; 10 nucleotides line up with TRBD2. Germline values: CDR1 SGHVS, CDR2 FQNEAQ. CDR3 length: 15 residues. The J segment lost 7 bases and the V segment lost 6 bases, leaving 9 bases of the junction unmatched. The chain's CDR3 is CASRSLAGWWNEQFF. For the CDR3, the DNA is TGTGCCAGCAGATCACTAGCGGGATGGTGGAATGAGCAGTTCTTC.

This chain links TRBV6-5 with TRBJ1-2; 8 bases map to TRBD1. The junction had 4 bases not matched to a gene; V was cut back by 2 bases and J by 2 bases. The CDR3 extends over 15 amino acids. The germline CDR1 and CDR2 sequences are MNHEY and SVGAGI. The DNA for the CDR3 is TGTGCCAGCAGTTACCTCCGGACAGGGAACTATGGCTACACCTTC. Translated, it gives CASSYLRTGNYGYTF.

This chain joins TRBV28 and TRBJ2-3; perhaps TRBD1 as D (5 bases). The CDR3 totals 17 residues. Per germline, CDR1 MDHEN and CDR2 SYDVKM. With 5 bases removed from V and 1 base from J, the gap between germline ends came to 19 bases. The CDR3 region has the DNA TGTGCCAGCAGTCCCGATGACAGACATAAACGCACAGATACGCAGTATTTT. Its translation: CASSPDDRHKRTDTQYF.

The V gene is TRBV7-6, the J gene TRBJ2-1; 9 nucleotides line up with TRBD1. The V segment lost 2 bases and the J segment 9 bases; nucleotides outside the gene matches: 8. This CDR3 spans 15 amino acids. CDR1 SGHVS and CDR2 FNYEAQ come from the germline V gene. CDR3 nucleotides: TGTGCCAGCAGCTTAAACAGGGGGCCATTCAGTGAGCAGTTCTTC. Protein sequence: CASSLNRGPFSEQFF.

V gene TRBV18 combines with J gene TRBJ2-7; D remains ambiguous. CDR3 size: 13 residues. The germline CDR1 and CDR2 sequences are KGHSH and LQKENI. V was trimmed by 3 bases and J by 0 bases, leaving 6 bases between them. The CDR3 here is CASSPYSSYEQYF. The CDR3 DNA sequence: TGTGCCAGCTCACCTTACAGCTCCTACGAGCAGTACTTC.

The chain joins TRBV5-1 to TRBJ1-2, with no clear D. Germline assignment: CDR1 SGHRS and CDR2 YFSETQ. V was trimmed by 0 bases and J by 8 bases, leaving 8 bases between them. The CDR3 runs to 12 residues. The CDR3 DNA reads TGCGCCAGCAGCTTGGACGTAGAAGGCTACACCTTC. It translates to CASSLDVEGYTF.

The V and J genes are TRBV28 and TRBJ1-1, with a weak D call TRBD1 (5 bases). Trimming took off 4 bases at V and 6 bases at J, with 18 bases between the two ends. CDR3 size: 15 residues. Germline CDR1 reads MDHEN; CDR2 reads SYDVKM. CDR3 sequence: CASSSPPAGPPEAFF. The CDR3 bases are TGTGCCAGCAGTTCGCCCCCCGCAGGGCCCCCTGAAGCTTTCTTT. The variable domain in full, completed from reference TRBV28 and TRBJ1-1, reads DVKVTQSSRYLVKRTGEKVFLECVQDMDHENMFWYRQDPGLGLRLIYFSYDVKMKEKGDIPEGYSVSREKKERFSLILESASTNQTSMYLCASSSPPAGPPEAFFGQGTRLTVV.

This clonotype was seen a few times. The chain couples TRBV6-2 or TRBV6-3 to TRBJ1-5, with unresolved D. Germline V CDR1 and CDR2: MNHEY, SVGEGT. The V and J ends lost 6 bases and 3 bases respectively, with 9 bases between them. The CDR3 has 13 residues. CDR3 loop: CASSPSNNQPQHF. For the CDR3, the DNA is TGTGCCAGCAGCCCAAGTAACAATCAGCCCCAGCATTTT.

The chain joins TRBV2 to TRBJ1-1, with D perhaps matching TRBD1 (6 bases). CDR3 length equals 13 residues. Germline CDR1 and CDR2: SNHLY and FYNNEI. The V and J ends lost 7 bases and 1 base respectively, with 10 bases between them. CDR3 sequence (DNA): TGTGCCAGCATCCAACAGGGGAACACTGAAGCTTTCTTT. Translation gives CASIQQGNTEAFF.

V and J are TRBV15 and TRBJ1-6; 11 bases map to TRBD1. The germline CDR1 and CDR2 sequences are LNHNV and YYDKDF (reference sequence). The CDR3 has 15 residues. With 4 bases clipped from V and 9 bases from J, the junction kept 5 bases outside the gene matches. This CDR3 reads CATSTGQGAGSPLHF. In nucleotides, the CDR3 is TGTGCCACCAGCACCGGACAGGGGGCAGGTTCACCCCTCCACTTT.

The V call is TRBV9, the J call TRBJ1-6; 10 nucleotides line up with TRBD1. The CDR3 extends over 15 amino acids. Trimming at V came to 1 base and at J to 7 bases, leaving 2 bases not matched to a gene. Germline V gives CDR1 SGDLS, CDR2 YYNGEE. CDR3 in amino acids: CASSVWDRGNSPLHF. The CDR3 DNA reads TGTGCCAGCAGCGTATGGGACAGGGGAAATTCACCCCTCCACTTT.

The chain employs TRBV4-2 and TRBJ2-7; D not certain. The CDR3 totals 15 residues. Germline CDR1 is LGHNA and CDR2 is YNFKEQ. V shed 0 bases and J shed 4 bases, with 13 bases lying between them. CDR3 nucleotides: TGTGCCAGCAGCCAAGAGCTTAGGCCCCCTTACGAGCAGTACTTC. This encodes CASSQELRPPYEQYF.

This clonotype was counted between two and nine times. This CDR3 is CASSPVVTGANVLTF. Here the CDR3 DNA reads TGCGCCAGCAGCCCGGTCGTGACTGGGGCCAACGTCCTGACTTTC. The rearrangement uses TRBV5-1 and TRBJ2-6; D gene ambiguous. The CDR3 sequence is 15 residues long. Between the trimmed V and J ends, which lost 4 bases and 2 bases, there was a span of 10 bases. Germline V CDR1 and CDR2: SGHRS, YFSETQ.

This clonotype has more than one count but fewer than ten. J is TRBJ2-1 and V is TRBV3-1; 9 bases agree with TRBD2. The CDR3 consists of 16 residues. Unmatched junction bases numbered 9, after V lost 5 bases and J lost 4 bases. The germline CDR1 and CDR2 sequences are LGHDT and YNNKEL (reference sequence). DNA of the CDR3: TGTGCCAGCAGCGGGGGTAGCGGGAGCCGGTACAATGAGCAGTTCTTC. Amino acids: CASSGGSGSRYNEQFF.

This chain uses TRBV28 with TRBJ1-2, with 7 positions matching TRBD1. Trimming took 4 bases from V and 8 from J; bases not matched to a gene: 10. There are 14 residues in the CDR3. CDR1 and CDR2 (germline): MDHEN, SYDVKM. The CDR3 sequence: CASSSLDRDRGYTF. The CDR3 nucleotides are TGTGCCAGCAGTTCCTTAGACAGGGATAGAGGCTACACCTTC.

The gene calls are TRBV6-2 or TRBV6-3 and TRBJ2-1, with D unclear. CDR3 size: 14 residues. Germline CDR1 and CDR2: MNHEY and SVGEGT. Trimming left V 2 bases short and J 1 base short, with 6 bases between. The CDR3 loop reads CASSYLVSYNEQFF. Here the CDR3 DNA reads TGTGCCAGCAGTTACCTCGTATCCTACAATGAGCAGTTCTTC.